The 20 T cell receptor beta chains in this list originate from one sample, sequenced in a study of breast tumors, draining lymph nodes, adjacent tissues. Axillary draining lymph nodes of breast cancer patients supplied the node samples. Each CDR3 protein is one row after TCRdb ran MiXCR on the multiplex PCR reads. This sample carries about 100,000 distinct CDR3 sequences, approximately 21% of them seen once, and the ten largest clones take roughly 1.2%. The sequencing sample was made of axillary lymph node tissue. The source of these receptors is a female donor with breast cancer. Some clones in this sample may be carry-over from other donors' samples.

Concerning this clonotype itself: Since a much larger clone is just one base distant, this may be a read error. The chain is built from TRBV5-4 and TRBJ1-6; no firm D call. Germline V gene lookup returns CDR1 SGHNT and CDR2 YYREEE (reference sequence). The CDR3 is 15 amino acids. Trimming stripped 3 bases from V and 6 bases from J, with 13 bases between. The CDR3, as DNA: TGTGCCAGCAGCTACGGGATCCAACCTAATTCACCCCTCCACTTT. Protein product: CASSYGIQPNSPLHF. The variable domain in full, with the rest retrieved from reference TRBV5-4 and TRBJ1-6, is ETGVTQSPTHLIKTRGQQVTLRCSSQSGHNTVSWYQQALGQGPQFIFQYYREEENGRGNFPPRFSGLQFPNYSSELNVNALELDDSALYLCASSYGIQPNSPLHFGNGTRLTVT.

Worth noting for this clonotype: This may be a read error, as it is one base from a much larger clone. The chain joins TRBV24-1 to TRBJ2-1; no firm D call. CDR1 and CDR2 (germline): KGHDR, SFDVKD. CDR3 length: 13 amino acids. V shed 7 bases and J shed 6 bases, with 12 bases lying between them. The CDR3, as DNA: TGTGCCACCAGCCCCCTTGGCTTCAATGAGCAGTTCTTC. The encoded protein is CATSPLGFNEQFF.

Regarding this clonotype: Just one base apart from a much larger clone, this may be a read error. The rearrangement joins TRBV20-1 to TRBJ2-3, with D possibly being TRBD2 (6 bases). The length of the CDR3 is 13 residues. Germline V gene data show CDR1 as DFQATT and CDR2 as SNEGSKA (reference sequence). DNA for the CDR3: TGCGGTGCTACCCGACTAGTCCTAGGTACGCAGTATTTT. Its protein product is CGATRLVLGTQYF.

J is TRBJ2-2 and V is TRBV6-1; 11 nucleotides agree with TRBD1. Germline CDR1 reads MNHNS; CDR2 reads SASEGT. J gave up 7 bases and V 4 bases, and 8 bases lay outside the gene matches. The CDR3 is made up of 16 amino acids. This CDR3 reads CASSGRGQGDSGELFF. CDR3 coding DNA: TGTGCCAGCAGTGGAAGGGGACAGGGGGACAGCGGGGAGCTGTTTTTT.

At least ten counts were recorded for this clonotype. The V gene is TRBV7-2, the J gene TRBJ2-2; D ambiguous. CDR3 length equals 11 residues. Per germline, CDR1 SGHTA and CDR2 FQGNSA. The ends were cut back, 4 bases at V and 13 bases at J, with 10 bases in the middle. The CDR3 region has the DNA TGTGCCAGCAGCTCCTCCCCTTCGCTGTTTTTT. Protein sequence: CASSSSPSLFF.

This clonotype showed up just a few times. Just one base apart from a much larger clone, this may be a read error. The V call is TRBV4-1, the J call TRBJ1-2, with D possibly TRBD1 on 6 matching bases. This CDR3 contains 11 residues. Per the germline V gene, CDR1 is MGHRA and CDR2 is YSYEKL. In nucleotides, the CDR3 is TGCACCAGCAGCCAAGGGGGGGGCTACACCTTC. Residues: CTSSQGGGYTF.

This clonotype turned up a few times. The CDR3 DNA reads TGTGCCAGCACCCCCAACAAAAACATTCAGTACTTC. This sequence encodes CASTPNKNIQYF. This rearrangement joins TRBV28 to TRBJ2-4, with D unclear. This CDR3 has 12 residues. V lost 7 bases to trimming and J lost 3 bases, with 7 bases between them. CDR1 is MDHEN, CDR2 SYDVKM, per germline. The full variable domain, with the rest looked up from reference TRBV28 and TRBJ2-4, is DVKVTQSSRYLVKRTGEKVFLECVQDMDHENMFWYRQDPGLGLRLIYFSYDVKMKEKGDIPEGYSVSREKKERFSLILESASTNQTSMYLCASTPNKNIQYFGAGTRLSVL.

In its sample, this clonotype was seen many times. The genes are TRBV6-5 and TRBJ2-2, with D possibly matching TRBD1 (6 bases). CDR1 is MNHEY, CDR2 SVGAGI, per germline. Trimming took off 5 bases at V and 6 bases at J, with 16 bases between the two ends. The CDR3 length is 15 residues. CDR3 nucleotide sequence: TGTGCCAGCAGTCAGAGACCAGGGGTCGCCGGGGAGCTGTTTTTT. Protein product: CASSQRPGVAGELFF.

The chain links TRBV28 to TRBJ1-2; D is unclear. With 1 base removed from V and 3 bases from J, the gap between germline ends came to 9 bases. This CDR3 has 14 amino acids. Germline V gene sequence: CDR1 MDHEN, CDR2 SYDVKM. The CDR3 DNA follows: TGTGCCAGCAGTTTATTTACGGGTGACTATGGCTACACCTTC. Protein sequence: CASSLFTGDYGYTF.

The sample holds many counts of this clonotype. V gene TRBV19 combines with J gene TRBJ2-1, with 7 bases aligning to TRBD1. The V and J ends lost 5 bases and 4 bases, in that order; junction bases with no gene match: 5. The CDR3 extends over 14 amino acids. Germline assignment: CDR1 LNHDA and CDR2 SQIVND (reference sequence). The CDR3 DNA sequence: TGTGCCAGTAGTTGGGGGACAGCATACAATGAGCAGTTCTTC. Translation gives CASSWGTAYNEQFF.

This clonotype was found many times. This chain uses TRBV20-1 with TRBJ1-2, with 7 bases identical to TRBD1. With 5 bases clipped from V and 1 base from J, the junction kept 7 bases outside the gene matches. This CDR3 spans 14 amino acids. Looked up from germline, CDR1 is DFQATT and CDR2 is SNEGSKA (reference sequence). The CDR3 DNA sequence: TGCAGTGCTCCGACAGGGTTTCTTAACTATGGCTACACCTTC. This sequence encodes CSAPTGFLNYGYTF.

Many counts were recorded for this clonotype. The chain links TRBV9 to TRBJ1-4; D may be TRBD1 (6 bases). This CDR3 region has 17 residues. Germline assignment: CDR1 SGDLS and CDR2 YYNGEE. Trimming removed 0 bases from V and 5 bases from J, with 17 bases in between. The CDR3 coding sequence is TGTGCCAGCAGCGTAGGCGCAGGGGCGATGATAAATGAAAAACTGTTTTTT. This sequence encodes CASSVGAGAMINEKLFF.

This clonotype was picked up many times. The chain uses TRBV14 and TRBJ2-2; D unclear. The germline V and J ends were trimmed by 0 bases and 1 base, with 9 bases remaining between them. This CDR3 region has 16 residues. Germline CDR1 is SGHDN and CDR2 is FVKESK. In nucleotides, the CDR3 is TGTGCCAGCAGCCAAGAGTTTCCAGGGAACACCGGGGAGCTGTTTTTT. Amino acids: CASSQEFPGNTGELFF.

This chain joins TRBV20-1 and TRBJ2-5; 11 nucleotides align to TRBD1. With 1 base clipped from V and 2 bases from J, the junction kept 15 bases outside the gene matches. Germline V lookup: CDR1 DFQATT, CDR2 SNEGSKA (reference sequence). The CDR3 runs to 19 residues. CDR3 loop: CSARVLGDRGGPPQETQYF. In nucleotides, the CDR3 is TGCAGTGCTAGAGTCCTGGGGGACAGGGGGGGTCCCCCTCAAGAGACCCAGTACTTC.

In its sample, this clonotype was seen once. This chain joins TRBV19 and TRBJ1-1; tentative D call: TRBD1 (5 bases). Germline CDR1 and CDR2: LNHDA and SQIVND (reference sequence). This CDR3 comprises 14 residues. With 4 bases removed from V and 6 bases from J, the gap between germline ends came to 15 bases. CDR3 sequence reads: CASSKGGGVAEAFF. In DNA form, the CDR3 reads TGTGCCAGTAGTAAAGGAGGAGGGGTGGCTGAAGCTTTCTTT.

The V and J genes are TRBV7-3 and TRBJ1-2, with 12 bases identical to TRBD1. Germline V gene lookup returns CDR1 SGHTA and CDR2 FQGTGA. This CDR3 region has 14 residues. The junction had 4 bases not matched to a gene; V was cut back by 4 bases and J by 7 bases. The CDR3 bases are TGTGCCAGCAGCTCCGGGACAGGGGGCACTGGCTACACCTTC. Its translation: CASSSGTGGTGYTF.

This clonotype was observed many times. This sequence joins TRBV4-1 and TRBJ2-7, with TRBD1 identical over 7 bases. Trimming took 1 base from V and 3 from J; bases not matched to a gene: 6. Per the germline V gene, CDR1 is MGHRA and CDR2 is YSYEKL. CDR3 length: 15 residues. This CDR3 is CASSQGQGPRYEQYF. The CDR3 region has the DNA TGCGCCAGCAGCCAAGGACAGGGCCCCCGCTACGAGCAGTACTTC.

As to this clonotype: This may be a read error: a much more frequent sequence differs by one nucleotide. CDR3 nucleotides: TGTGCCTGCAGTTCGACAGGGGGGAGAGCCTACGAGCAGTACTTC. Its protein product is CACSSTGGRAYEQYF. The genes are TRBV27 and TRBJ2-7; 9 bases map to TRBD1. The CDR3 contains 15 residues. Germline V CDR1 and CDR2: MNHEY, SMNVEV (reference sequence).

This clonotype was seen ten or more times. This rearrangement joins TRBV5-8 to TRBJ2-5, with 7 bases that match TRBD2. Germline CDR1 is SGHTS and CDR2 is YDEGEE. The CDR3 consists of 14 residues. The junction had 4 bases not matched to a gene; V was cut back by 0 bases and J by 5 bases. The chain's CDR3 is CASSLEGRVETQYF. DNA for the CDR3: TGTGCCAGCAGCTTGGAGGGGAGGGTGGAGACCCAGTACTTC. Looking up the rest from reference TRBV5-8 and TRBJ2-5 gives the full variable domain: EAGVTQSPTHLIKTRGQQATLRCSPISGHTSVYWYQQALGLGLQFLLWYDEGEERNRGNFPPRFSGRQFPNYSSELNVNALELEDSALYLCASSLEGRVETQYFGPGTRLLVL.

The rearrangement links TRBV7-2 to TRBJ1-1; the D gene is possibly TRBD1 (6 bases). There are 15 residues in the CDR3. Between the trimmed V and J ends, which lost 0 bases and 1 base, there was a span of 9 bases. CDR1 and CDR2 from the germline V gene are SGHTA and FQGNSA. For the CDR3, the DNA is TGTGCCAGCAGCTTAGCTTGGACAGCGAACACTGAAGCTTTCTTT. This codes for CASSLAWTANTEAFF.